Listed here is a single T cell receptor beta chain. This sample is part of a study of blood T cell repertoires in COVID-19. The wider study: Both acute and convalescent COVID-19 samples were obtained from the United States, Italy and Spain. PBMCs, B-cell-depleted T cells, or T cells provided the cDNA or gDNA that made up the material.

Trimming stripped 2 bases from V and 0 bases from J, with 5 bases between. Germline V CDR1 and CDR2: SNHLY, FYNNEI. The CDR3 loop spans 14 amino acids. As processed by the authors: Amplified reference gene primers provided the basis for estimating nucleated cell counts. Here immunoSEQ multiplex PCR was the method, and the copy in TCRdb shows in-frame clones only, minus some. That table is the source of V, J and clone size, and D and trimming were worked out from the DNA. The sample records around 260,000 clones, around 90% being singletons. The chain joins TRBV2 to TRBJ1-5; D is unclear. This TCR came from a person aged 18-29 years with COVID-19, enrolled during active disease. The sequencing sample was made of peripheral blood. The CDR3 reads CASSEHYSNQPQHF. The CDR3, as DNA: TGTGCCAGCAGTGAACACTATAGCAATCAGCCCCAGCATTTT.